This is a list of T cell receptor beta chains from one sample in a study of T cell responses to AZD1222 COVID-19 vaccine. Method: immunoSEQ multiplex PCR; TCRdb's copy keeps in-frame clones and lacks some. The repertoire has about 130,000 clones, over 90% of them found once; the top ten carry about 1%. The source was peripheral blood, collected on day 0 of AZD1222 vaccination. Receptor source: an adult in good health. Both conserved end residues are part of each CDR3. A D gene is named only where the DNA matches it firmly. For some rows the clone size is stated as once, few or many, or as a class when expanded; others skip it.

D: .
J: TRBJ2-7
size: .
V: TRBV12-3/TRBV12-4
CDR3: CASKPHNNYEQYF
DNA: TGTGCCAGCAAGCCGCACAATAACTACGAGCAGTACTTC

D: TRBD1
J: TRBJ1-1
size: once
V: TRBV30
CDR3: CAWSVRDRVNTEAFF
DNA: TGTGCCTGGAGTGTTCGGGACAGGGTTAACACTGAAGCTTTCTTT

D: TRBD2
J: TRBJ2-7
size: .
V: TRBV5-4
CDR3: CASSGRTSGYEQYF
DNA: TGTGCCAGCAGCGGACGGACTAGCGGTTACGAGCAGTACTTC

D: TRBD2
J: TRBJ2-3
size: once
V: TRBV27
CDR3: CASSFTPPGLAGGDTQYF
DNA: TGTGCCAGCAGTTTTACTCCCCCGGGACTAGCGGGGGGAGATACGCAGTATTTT

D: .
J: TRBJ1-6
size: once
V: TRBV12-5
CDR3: CASGLLDTTYNSPLHF
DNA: TGTGCTAGTGGTTTACTAGACACCACCTATAATTCACCCCTCCACTTT

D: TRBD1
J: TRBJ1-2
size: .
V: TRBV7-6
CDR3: CASSLGETGNYGYTF
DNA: TGTGCCAGCAGTTTGGGGGAGACAGGGAACTATGGCTACACCTTC

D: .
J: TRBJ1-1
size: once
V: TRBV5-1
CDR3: CASSSGTRSEAFF
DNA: TGCGCCAGCAGCTCGGGGACGCGGAGTGAAGCTTTCTTT

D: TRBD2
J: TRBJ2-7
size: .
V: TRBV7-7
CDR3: CASSLEAGGEQYF
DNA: TGTGCTAGCAGCTTAGAAGCGGGAGGGGAGCAGTACTTC

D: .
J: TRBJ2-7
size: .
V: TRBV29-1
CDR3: CSVEVSARVNEQYF
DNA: TGCAGCGTTGAAGTATCGGCCAGGGTCAACGAGCAGTACTTC

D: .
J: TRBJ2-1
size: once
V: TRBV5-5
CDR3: CASSSLQGPEQFF
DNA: TGTGCCAGCAGCTCACTACAGGGCCCGGAGCAGTTCTTC

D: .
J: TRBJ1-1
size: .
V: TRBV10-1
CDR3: CASSPQGRNTEAFF
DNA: TGCGCCAGCTCCCCCCAGGGAAGAAACACTGAAGCTTTCTTT

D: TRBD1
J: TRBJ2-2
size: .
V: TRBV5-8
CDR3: CASFRTGSSGELFF
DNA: TGTGCCAGCTTTCGGACAGGGAGTTCCGGGGAGCTGTTTTTT

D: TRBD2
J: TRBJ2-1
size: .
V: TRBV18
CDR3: CASSPPNKLAGTNNEQFF
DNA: TGTGCCAGCTCACCACCGAATAAACTAGCGGGGACTAACAATGAGCAGTTCTTC

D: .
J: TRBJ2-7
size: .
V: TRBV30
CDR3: CAWSWRALWGYEQYF
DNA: TGTGCCTGGAGCTGGAGGGCTCTATGGGGCTACGAGCAGTACTTC

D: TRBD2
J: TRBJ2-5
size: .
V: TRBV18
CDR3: CASSPPGGGIETQYF
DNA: TGTGCCAGCTCACCACCGGGCGGGGGAATCGAGACCCAGTACTTC

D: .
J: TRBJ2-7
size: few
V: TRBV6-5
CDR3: CATVKTGSYEQYF
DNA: TGTGCCACCGTGAAGACAGGATCCTACGAGCAGTACTTC

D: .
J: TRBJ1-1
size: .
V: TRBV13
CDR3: CASSHPTGTEDTEAFF
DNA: TGTGCCAGCAGCCACCCTACCGGGACCGAAGACACTGAAGCTTTCTTT